This T cell receptor (beta chain) was profiled in a study of T cells of healthy individuals. TCRdb reprocessed the 5' RACE reads with MiXCR, giving one entry per CDR3 protein. The repertoire consists of 100,000 or so distinct CDR3 sequences, with roughly 18% occurring once and the leading ten covering roughly 6.1%. Germline V gives CDR1 SNHLY, CDR2 FYNNEI. The V end lost 7 bases, the J end lost 4 bases, and 16 bases lay between the germline ends. CDR3 length equals 14 residues. The sequence was obtained from a human donor in good health. This chain connects TRBV2 to TRBJ2-5, with D unclear. This CDR3 is CASIGSISGETQYF. CDR3 bases: TGTGCCAGCATAGGCAGTATCTCCGGAGAGACCCAGTACTTC. Full variable domain (rest looked up from reference TRBV2 and TRBJ2-5): EPEVTQTPSHQVTQMGQEVILRCVPISNHLYFYWYRQILGQKVEFLVSFYNNEISEKSEIFDDQFSVERPDGSNFTLKIRSTKLEDSAMYFCASIGSISGETQYFGPGTRLLVL.